This passage covers 26 T cell receptor beta chains from one sample sequenced in a study of cytomegalovirus exposure and HLA in healthy donors. The repertoire was sequenced with immunoSEQ multiplex PCR; TCRdb's copy has only in-frame clones and lacks some. Of 300,000 or so clones detected, around 90% appear once; the ten largest clones hold approximately 0.9%. Sequencing was carried out using PBMCs. Receptor source: a man younger than 45 in good health and CMV-seronegative.

J is TRBJ1-3 and V is TRBV6-6, with 7 bases fitting TRBD1. J was trimmed by 4 bases and V by 6 bases; bases with no gene match: 9. There are 15 residues in the CDR3. Looked up from germline, CDR1 is MNHNY and CDR2 is SVGAGI (reference sequence). CDR3: CASRDPTGLGNTIYF. CDR3 DNA: TGTGCCAGCAGGGACCCGACAGGGCTCGGAAACACCATATATTTT.

This chain connects TRBV18 to TRBJ1-5; 8 bases fit TRBD1. The CDR3 consists of 15 residues. CDR1 KGHSH and CDR2 LQKENI come from the germline V gene. V shed 2 bases and J 3 bases; nucleotides not matched to a gene: 3. The CDR3 sequence: CASSPETGDNQPQHF. Written as DNA, the CDR3 is TGTGCCAGCTCACCAGAGACAGGGGACAATCAGCCCCAGCATTTT.

The V and J genes are TRBV29-1 and TRBJ2-3, with D possibly being TRBD1 (5 bases). Germline assignment: CDR1 SQVTM and CDR2 ANQGSEA. The CDR3 consists of 13 residues. V gave up 1 base and J gave up 4 bases, with 9 bases separating them. CDR3 sequence reads: CSVEGQTADTQYF. The DNA of the CDR3 is TGCAGCGTTGAAGGGCAGACAGCAGATACGCAGTATTTT.

This clone was picked up a small number of times. The rearrangement links TRBV25-1 to TRBJ2-7, with TRBD1 as a possible D gene (6 bases). V lost 6 bases to trimming and J lost 3 bases, with 12 bases between them. There are 13 residues in the CDR3. CDR1 and CDR2 (germline): MGHDK, SYGVNS. CDR3 protein: CASRQGNYYEQYF. CDR3 sequence (DNA): TGTGCCAGCAGACAGGGAAATTACTACGAGCAGTACTTC.

This clone was seen only once. The V call is TRBV6-6, the J call TRBJ2-2, with TRBD1 identical over 11 bases. V lost 2 bases, J lost 13 bases, and 9 bases stayed unmatched. The CDR3 sequence is 15 residues long. Germline V gene data show CDR1 as MNHNY and CDR2 as SVGAGI (reference sequence). The CDR3 DNA reads as TGTGCCAGCAGTTACAGCGGACAGGGGGCAGTCGGGCTGTTTTTT. This sequence encodes CASSYSGQGAVGLFF.

The chain recombines TRBV18 with TRBJ2-5, with 10 bases that match TRBD1. CDR1 and CDR2 (germline): KGHSH, LQKENI. V lost 2 bases to trimming and J lost 4 bases; unmatched junction nucleotides: 1. The CDR3 spans 14 residues. Written as DNA, the CDR3 is TGTGCCAGCTCACCAGGGACAGGGGCAGAGACCCAGTACTTC. This sequence encodes CASSPGTGAETQYF. Combining the CDR3 with reference TRBV18 and TRBJ2-5 gives the whole variable domain NAGVMQNPRHLVRRRGQEARLRCSPMKGHSHVYWYRQLPEEGLKFMVYLQKENIIDESGMPKERFSAEFPKEGPSILRIQQVVRGDSAAYFCASSPGTGAETQYFGPGTRLLVL.

The chain has TRBV6-5 and TRBJ2-2, with D possibly matching TRBD1 (7 bases). Trimming cost V 8 bases and J 2 bases, with 12 bases left between them. CDR1 is MNHEY and CDR2 is SVGAGI in the germline V gene. This CDR3 is built from 14 residues. The CDR3 protein is CASAGTANTGELFF. The CDR3 region has the DNA TGTGCCAGCGCGGGGACAGCCAACACCGGGGAGCTGTTTTTT.

The rearrangement joins TRBV18 to TRBJ2-7, with D perhaps TRBD1 (6 bases). V lost 6 bases, J lost 7 bases, and 19 bases lay in between. The germline CDR1 and CDR2 sequences are KGHSH and LQKENI. The CDR3 is 14 amino acids. The CDR3 DNA follows: TGTGCCAGCTCCTCACAGGGTACTATAAGGGAGCAGTACTTC. Translated, it gives CASSSQGTIREQYF.

DNA for the CDR3: TGTGCCAGCAGTTCTGTCGGGAACTTTGAAGCTTTCTTT. Translated: CASSSVGNFEAFF. V gene TRBV27 combines with J gene TRBJ1-1, with D uncertain. V lost 4 bases to trimming and J lost 7 bases, with 13 bases between them. Germline V gives CDR1 MNHEY, CDR2 SMNVEV (reference sequence). The CDR3 is made up of 13 amino acids.

The chain is built from TRBV7-9 and TRBJ2-7; D may be TRBD1 (5 bases). This CDR3 spans 14 amino acids. The ends were cut back, 3 bases at V and 2 bases at J, with 11 bases in the middle. Germline V gene data show CDR1 as SEHNR and CDR2 as FQNEAQ (reference sequence). The CDR3, as DNA: TGTGCCAGCAGCTTGACAGAATTGGCCTACGAGCAGTACTTC. Translating gives CASSLTELAYEQYF.

This clone was seen repeatedly, ten times or more. CDR3 loop: CASSRDIRSGNTIYF. CDR3 bases: TGTGCCAGCAGCCGGGACATCCGCTCTGGAAACACCATATATTTT. This chain uses TRBV6-5 with TRBJ1-3; the D gene is possibly TRBD1 (6 bases). From germline, CDR1 is MNHEY and CDR2 SVGAGI. The CDR3 extends over 15 amino acids. V was pared by 6 bases and J by 0 bases, with 12 bases between.

The gene calls are TRBV15 and TRBJ1-2, with D maybe TRBD1 (5 bases). The CDR3 length is 17 residues. Trimming left V 3 bases short and J 2 bases short, with 19 bases between. Germline V gives CDR1 LNHNV, CDR2 YYDKDF (reference sequence). The CDR3 protein is CATSSTRARDGNYGYTF. CDR3 bases: TGTGCCACCAGCAGTACGAGGGCGCGGGACGGCAACTATGGCTACACCTTC.

In this sample, this clone turned up a few times. V usage is TRBV6-5 and J usage is TRBJ2-2; the D gene is possibly TRBD1 (6 bases). Germline CDR1 and CDR2: MNHEY and SVGAGI. CDR3 length equals 12 residues. V lost 5 bases and J 6 bases, leaving 7 bases between the germline ends. CDR3 sequence reads: CASSNRAGELFF. The CDR3, as DNA: TGTGCCAGCAGTAACAGGGCCGGGGAGCTGTTTTTT.

The V gene is TRBV4-1, the J gene TRBJ2-2, with TRBD2 matching over 8 bases. The CDR3 runs to 14 residues. V shed 3 bases and J 14 bases; nucleotides not matched to a gene: 11. Germline CDR1 and CDR2: MGHRA and YSYEKL. This CDR3 reads CASSQASGTRPLFF. The CDR3 DNA is TGCGCCAGCAGCCAGGCGTCCGGGACTAGGCCCCTGTTTTTT.

The CDR3, as DNA: TGTGCTCGGGACTCGACTAGCACAGATACGCAGTATTTT. This gives the protein CARDSTSTDTQYF. The chain recombines TRBV7-9 with TRBJ2-3, with a weak D call TRBD2 (6 bases). Per germline, CDR1 SEHNR and CDR2 FQNEAQ (reference sequence). The CDR3 totals 13 residues.

V and J are TRBV29-1 and TRBJ1-2; the match to TRBD1 covers 10 bases. V lost 7 bases and J lost 8; bases outside the gene matches: 4. Germline CDR1 SQVTM, CDR2 ANQGSEA. This CDR3 has 11 residues. In nucleotides, the CDR3 is TGCAGCGCCTGGACAGGGGGAGGCTACACCTTC. This gives the protein CSAWTGGGYTF.

V is TRBV5-1 and J is TRBJ2-1; TRBD1 might be the D (5 bases). CDR3 size: 15 residues. V lost 4 bases and J lost 8, with 19 bases in between. Per the germline V gene, CDR1 is SGHRS and CDR2 is YFSETQ. The CDR3 protein is CASSSPSQGFDEQFF. The DNA for the CDR3 is TGCGCCAGCAGCAGCCCCTCGCAGGGCTTCGATGAGCAGTTCTTC.

The chain carries TRBV30 and TRBJ1-1; tentatively, D is TRBD1 (6 bases). The length of the CDR3 is 13 residues. V lost 7 bases and J 5 bases, leaving 17 bases between the germline ends. Germline V gene lookup returns CDR1 GTSNPN and CDR2 SVGIG (reference sequence). Here the CDR3 DNA reads TGTGCCTCCAGGGGTCGGGCTTCGACTGAAGCTTTCTTT. Its protein product is CASRGRASTEAFF.

The chain has TRBV7-8 and TRBJ2-1, with TRBD2 matching over 12 bases. CDR3 length: 16 residues. Germline V gives CDR1 SGHVS, CDR2 FQNEAQ. V trimming: 5 bases; J trimming: 10 bases; junction bases outside the gene matches: 12. CDR3 amino acids: CASSIRTSGALREQFF. The CDR3 DNA is TGTGCCAGCAGCATACGGACTAGCGGGGCTCTCAGGGAGCAGTTCTTC.

This chain joins TRBV28 and TRBJ1-5, with TRBD1 matching 10 bases. Per germline, CDR1 MDHEN and CDR2 SYDVKM. With V trimmed by 5 bases and J by 7 bases, 8 bases remained unmatched. There are 15 residues in the CDR3. This CDR3 reads CASSGGQGLKQPQHF. The CDR3 bases are TGTGCCAGCAGTGGGGGACAGGGGCTTAAACAGCCCCAGCATTTT.

This chain uses TRBV6-1 with TRBJ2-2; D gene ambiguous. Germline assignment: CDR1 MNHNS and CDR2 SASEGT. CDR3 length: 14 residues. Trimming shortened V by 4 bases and J by 0 bases, and 6 bases separated the two germline ends. The CDR3 here is CASSATANTGELFF. Written as DNA, the CDR3 is TGTGCCAGCAGTGCCACAGCGAACACCGGGGAGCTGTTTTTT.

This clone came up once. The chain is built from TRBV10-1 and TRBJ2-3; D possibly corresponds to TRBD2 (5 bases). The CDR3 sequence is 14 residues long. With 4 bases removed from V and 2 bases from J, the gap between germline ends came to 10 bases. Per the germline V gene, CDR1 is WNHNN and CDR2 is SYGVQD (reference sequence). The CDR3 DNA sequence: TGCGCCAGCAGTGGAGCGGTCGACACAGATACGCAGTATTTT. Translation: CASSGAVDTDTQYF.

This chain joins TRBV7-6 and TRBJ2-1, with 8 positions matching TRBD2. The CDR3 loop spans 16 amino acids. CDR1 is SGHVS and CDR2 is FNYEAQ in the germline V gene. Losses at the gene ends were 5 bases for V and 7 bases for J; bases not matched to a gene: 13. CDR3 protein: CASSTRLASLRNEQFF. The CDR3 DNA reads TGTGCCAGCAGCACAAGACTAGCGAGCCTTCGAAATGAGCAGTTCTTC.

In its sample, this clone was seen once. The genes are TRBV19 and TRBJ2-5, with D perhaps matching TRBD2 (5 bases). The CDR3 spans 16 residues. V lost 6 bases and J lost 2, with 19 bases in between. Germline CDR1 reads LNHDA; CDR2 reads SQIVND (reference sequence). CDR3 nucleotides: TGTGCCAGTAGCCGCCGAGGGAATAGTCGACAAGAGACCCAGTACTTC. Protein product: CASSRRGNSRQETQYF.

The V call is TRBV5-6, the J call TRBJ1-2; D remains ambiguous. V was cut by 1 base and J by 9 bases, with 16 bases left in between. The CDR3 contains 14 residues. Germline lookup yields CDR1 SGHDT and CDR2 YYEEEE. CDR3 residues: CASSLRSGRMRYTF. The CDR3 DNA follows: TGTGCCAGCAGCTTGAGGTCCGGCAGGATGCGCTACACCTTC.

This clone has more than one count but fewer than ten. V is TRBV6-1 and J is TRBJ1-6; no reliable D call. CDR3 size: 14 residues. Per germline, CDR1 MNHNS and CDR2 SASEGT. Trimming took 7 bases from V and 7 from J, leaving 14 bases between them. CDR3 protein: CASTSRNENSPLHF. CDR3 coding DNA: TGTGCCAGCACGTCCAGGAATGAGAATTCACCCCTCCACTTT.